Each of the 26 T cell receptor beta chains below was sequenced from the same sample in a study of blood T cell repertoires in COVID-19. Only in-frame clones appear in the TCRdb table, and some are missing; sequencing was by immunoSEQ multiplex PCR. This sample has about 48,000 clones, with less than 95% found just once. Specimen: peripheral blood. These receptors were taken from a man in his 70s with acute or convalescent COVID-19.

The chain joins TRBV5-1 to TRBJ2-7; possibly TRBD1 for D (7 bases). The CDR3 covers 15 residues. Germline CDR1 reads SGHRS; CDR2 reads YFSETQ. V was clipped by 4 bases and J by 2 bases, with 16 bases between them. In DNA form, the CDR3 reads TGCGCCAGCAGCCCAGGGGGGTTGGGCCCCTACGAGCAGTACTTC. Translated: CASSPGGLGPYEQYF.

Here the CDR3 DNA reads TGTGCCAGCAGTTTACAGGGCAGCTACGAGCAGTACTTC. Its protein product is CASSLQGSYEQYF. The chain is built from TRBV27 and TRBJ2-7, with D maybe TRBD1 (5 bases). Trimming shortened V by 2 bases and J by 3 bases, and 8 bases separated the two germline ends. In germline, CDR1 is MNHEY, CDR2 SMNVEV (reference sequence). This CDR3 region has 13 residues.

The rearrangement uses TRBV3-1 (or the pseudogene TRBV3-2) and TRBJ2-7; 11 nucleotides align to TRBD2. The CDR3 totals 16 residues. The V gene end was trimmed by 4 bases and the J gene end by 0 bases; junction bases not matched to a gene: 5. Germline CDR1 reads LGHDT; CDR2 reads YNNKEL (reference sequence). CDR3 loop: CASSPLAGGNSYEQYF. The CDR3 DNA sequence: TGTGCCAGCAGCCCTCTAGCGGGGGGAAACTCCTACGAGCAGTACTTC.

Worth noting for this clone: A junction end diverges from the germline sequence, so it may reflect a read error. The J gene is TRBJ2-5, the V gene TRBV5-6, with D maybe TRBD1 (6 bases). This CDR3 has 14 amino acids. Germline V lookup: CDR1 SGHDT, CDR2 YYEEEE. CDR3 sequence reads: CASSRRGMWETQYF. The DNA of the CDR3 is TGTGCCAGCAGCCGCAGGGGTATGTGGGAGACTCAGTACTTC.

The CDR3: CASSTTDSRYGYTF. The CDR3 DNA is TGTGCCAGTAGTACTACGGACTCACGCTATGGCTACACCTTC. The chain carries TRBV19 and TRBJ1-2; D remains ambiguous. Germline V lookup: CDR1 LNHDA, CDR2 SQIVND (reference sequence). Trimming removed 4 bases at V and 4 bases at J, with 13 bases between. The CDR3 runs to 14 residues.

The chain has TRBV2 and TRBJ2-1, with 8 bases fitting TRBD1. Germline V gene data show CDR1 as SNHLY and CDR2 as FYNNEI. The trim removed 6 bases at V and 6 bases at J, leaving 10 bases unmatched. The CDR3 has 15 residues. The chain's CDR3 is CASSLGQGSANEQFF. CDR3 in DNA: TGTGCCAGCAGCCTTGGACAGGGCTCTGCCAATGAGCAGTTCTTC.

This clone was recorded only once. CDR3 coding DNA: TGCGCCAGCAGCCAAGGGGGACTAGCGGATACCTACGAGCAGTACTTC. Encoded protein: CASSQGGLADTYEQYF. The rearrangement uses TRBV4-1 and TRBJ2-7; 11 bases agree with TRBD2. In germline, CDR1 is MGHRA, CDR2 YSYEKL. The CDR3 runs to 16 residues. After removal of 1 base from V and 2 bases from J, the junction contained 4 bases not matched to a gene.

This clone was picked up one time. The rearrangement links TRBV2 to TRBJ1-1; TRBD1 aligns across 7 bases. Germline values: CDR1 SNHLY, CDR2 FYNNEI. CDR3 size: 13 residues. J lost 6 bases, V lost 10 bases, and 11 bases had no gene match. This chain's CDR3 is CATVTGLGPEAFF. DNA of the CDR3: TGTGCCACCGTGACAGGGTTGGGGCCTGAAGCTTTCTTT.

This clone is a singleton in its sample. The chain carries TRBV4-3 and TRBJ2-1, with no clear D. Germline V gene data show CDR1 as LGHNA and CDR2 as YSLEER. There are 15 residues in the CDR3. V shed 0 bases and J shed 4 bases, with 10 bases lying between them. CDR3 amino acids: CASSQERTVYNEQFF. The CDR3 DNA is TGCGCCAGCAGCCAAGAGCGCACGGTTTACAATGAGCAGTTCTTC.

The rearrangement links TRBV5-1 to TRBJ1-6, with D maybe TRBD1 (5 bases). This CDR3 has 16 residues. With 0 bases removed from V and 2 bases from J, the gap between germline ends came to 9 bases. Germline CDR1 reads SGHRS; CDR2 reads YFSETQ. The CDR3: CASSLGRQPYNSPLHF. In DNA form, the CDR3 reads TGCGCCAGCAGCTTGGGACGACAGCCCTATAATTCACCCCTCCACTTT.

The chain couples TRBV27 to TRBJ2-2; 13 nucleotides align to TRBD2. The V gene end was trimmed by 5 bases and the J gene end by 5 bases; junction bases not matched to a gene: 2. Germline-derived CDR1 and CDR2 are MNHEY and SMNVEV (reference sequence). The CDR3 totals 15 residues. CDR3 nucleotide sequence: TGTGCCAGCAGTGAGGGACTAGCGGGGACCGGGGAGCTGTTTTTT. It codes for CASSEGLAGTGELFF.

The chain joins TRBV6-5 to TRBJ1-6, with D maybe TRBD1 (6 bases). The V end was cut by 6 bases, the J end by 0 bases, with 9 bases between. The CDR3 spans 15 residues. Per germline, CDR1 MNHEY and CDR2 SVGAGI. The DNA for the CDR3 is TGTGCCAGCAGACAGGGTAACTCCTATAATTCACCCCTCCACTTT. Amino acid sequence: CASRQGNSYNSPLHF.

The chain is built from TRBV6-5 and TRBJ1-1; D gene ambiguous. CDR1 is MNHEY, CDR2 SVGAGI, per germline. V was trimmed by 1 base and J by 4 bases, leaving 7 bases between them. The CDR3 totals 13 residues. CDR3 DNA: TGTGCCAGCAGTTACTGGGGAGGCACTGAAGCTTTCTTT. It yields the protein CASSYWGGTEAFF.

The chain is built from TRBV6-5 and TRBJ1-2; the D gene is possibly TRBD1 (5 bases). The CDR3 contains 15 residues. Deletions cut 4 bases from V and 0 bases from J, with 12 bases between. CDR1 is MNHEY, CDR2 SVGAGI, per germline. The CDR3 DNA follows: TGTGCCAGCAGTTTGGGAGCGGGGGCTAACTATGGCTACACCTTC. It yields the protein CASSLGAGANYGYTF.

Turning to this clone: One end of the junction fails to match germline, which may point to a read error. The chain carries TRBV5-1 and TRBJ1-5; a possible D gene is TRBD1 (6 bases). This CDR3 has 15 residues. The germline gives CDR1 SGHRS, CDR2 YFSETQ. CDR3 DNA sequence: TGCGCCAGCAGTTTGGGCGACAGGTCTAATCAGCCCCAGCATTTT. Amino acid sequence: CASSLGDRSNQPQHF.

CDR3 nucleotides: TGTGCCAGCAGCACACGGTGGGCTAAGCATGAAAAACTGTTTTTT. Its translation is CASSTRWAKHEKLFF. This sequence joins TRBV27 and TRBJ1-4; D is ambiguous. This CDR3 region has 15 residues. V was pared by 6 bases and J by 6 bases, with 17 bases between. Germline loops: CDR1 MNHEY, CDR2 SMNVEV (reference sequence).

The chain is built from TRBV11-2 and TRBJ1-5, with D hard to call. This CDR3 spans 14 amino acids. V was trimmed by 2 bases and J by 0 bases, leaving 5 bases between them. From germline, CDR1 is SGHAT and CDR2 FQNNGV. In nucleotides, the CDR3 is TGTGCCAGCAGCTTACGGGATAGCAATCAGCCCCAGCATTTT. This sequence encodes CASSLRDSNQPQHF. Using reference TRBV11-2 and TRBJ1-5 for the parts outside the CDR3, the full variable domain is EAGVAQSPRYKIIEKRQSVAFWCNPISGHATLYWYQQILGQGPKLLIQFQNNGVVDDSQLPKDRFSAERLKGVDSTLKIQPAKLEDSAVYLCASSLRDSNQPQHFGDGTRLSIL.

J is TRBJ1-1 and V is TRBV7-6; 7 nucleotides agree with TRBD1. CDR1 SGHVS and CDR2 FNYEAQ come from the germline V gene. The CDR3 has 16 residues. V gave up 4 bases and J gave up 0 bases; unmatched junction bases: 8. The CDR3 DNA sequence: TGTGCCAGCAGCTCACGGGACAGTTCCATGAACACTGAAGCTTTCTTT. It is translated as CASSSRDSSMNTEAFF.

CDR3 region: CASSGKVGAHSGNTIYF. Written as DNA, the CDR3 is TGTGCCAGCAGTGGGAAGGTGGGGGCTCACTCTGGAAACACCATATATTTT. The V and J genes are TRBV2 and TRBJ1-3, with D possibly TRBD1 on 6 matching bases. CDR1 is SNHLY, CDR2 FYNNEI, per germline. The CDR3 spans 17 residues. V lost 4 bases, J lost 0 bases, and 16 bases lay in between. The entire variable domain, with the rest obtained from reference TRBV2 and TRBJ1-3, is as follows: EPEVTQTPSHQVTQMGQEVILRCVPISNHLYFYWYRQILGQKVEFLVSFYNNEISEKSEIFDDQFSVERPDGSNFTLKIRSTKLEDSAMYFCASSGKVGAHSGNTIYFGEGSWLTVV.

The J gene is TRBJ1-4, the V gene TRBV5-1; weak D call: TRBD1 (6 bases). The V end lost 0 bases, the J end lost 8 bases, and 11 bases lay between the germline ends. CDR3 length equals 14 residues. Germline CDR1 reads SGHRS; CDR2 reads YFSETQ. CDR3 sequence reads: CASSLDRAREKLFF. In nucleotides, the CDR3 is TGCGCCAGCAGCTTGGACAGGGCGCGAGAAAAACTGTTTTTT.

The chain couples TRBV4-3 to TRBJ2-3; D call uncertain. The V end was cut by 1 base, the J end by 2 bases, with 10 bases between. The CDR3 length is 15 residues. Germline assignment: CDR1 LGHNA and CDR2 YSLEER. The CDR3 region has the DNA TGCGCCAGCAGCCAAGCTCGAGTCCTCACAGATACGCAGTATTTT. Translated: CASSQARVLTDTQYF.

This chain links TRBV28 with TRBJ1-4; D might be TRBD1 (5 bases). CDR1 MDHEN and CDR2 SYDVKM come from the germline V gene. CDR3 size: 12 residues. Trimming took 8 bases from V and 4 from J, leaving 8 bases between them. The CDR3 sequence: CASEDSNEKLFF. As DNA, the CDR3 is TGTGCCAGCGAAGACAGTAATGAAAAACTGTTTTTT. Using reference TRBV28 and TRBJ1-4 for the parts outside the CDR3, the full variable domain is DVKVTQSSRYLVKRTGEKVFLECVQDMDHENMFWYRQDPGLGLRLIYFSYDVKMKEKGDIPEGYSVSREKKERFSLILESASTNQTSMYLCASEDSNEKLFFGSGTQLSVL.

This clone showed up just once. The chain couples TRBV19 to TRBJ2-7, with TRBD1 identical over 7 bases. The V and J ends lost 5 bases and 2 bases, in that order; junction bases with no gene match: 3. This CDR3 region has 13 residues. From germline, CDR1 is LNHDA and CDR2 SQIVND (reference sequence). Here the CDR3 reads CASSYTGAYEQYF. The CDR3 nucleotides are TGTGCCAGTAGTTATACAGGGGCCTACGAGCAGTACTTC.

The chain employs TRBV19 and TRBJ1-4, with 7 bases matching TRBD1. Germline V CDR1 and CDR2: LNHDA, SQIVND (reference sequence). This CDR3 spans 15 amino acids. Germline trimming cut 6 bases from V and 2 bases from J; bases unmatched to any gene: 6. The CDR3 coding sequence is TGTGCCAGTAGCGAAACAGGGGTGACTAATGAAAAACTGTTTTTT. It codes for CASSETGVTNEKLFF.

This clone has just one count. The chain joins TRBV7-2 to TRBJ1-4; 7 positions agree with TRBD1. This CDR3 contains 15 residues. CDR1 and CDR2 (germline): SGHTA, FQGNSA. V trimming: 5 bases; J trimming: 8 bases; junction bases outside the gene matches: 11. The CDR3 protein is CASSPGTEEVEKLFF. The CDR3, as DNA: TGTGCCAGCAGCCCAGGGACAGAAGAGGTGGAAAAACTGTTTTTT.

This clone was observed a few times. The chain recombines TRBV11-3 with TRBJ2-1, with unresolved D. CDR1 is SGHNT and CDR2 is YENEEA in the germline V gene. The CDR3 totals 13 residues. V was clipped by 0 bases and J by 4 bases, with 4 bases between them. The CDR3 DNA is TGTGCCAGCAGCTTAGACCGGTACAATGAGCAGTTCTTC. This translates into CASSLDRYNEQFF.